This TCR beta chain was sequenced in a study of cytomegalovirus exposure and HLA in healthy donors. General study points: Specificity of a few CMV-associated chains for CMV antigens was verified in vitro. Follow-up analysis later connected one missense variant in DCLRE1C with trimming of TCR beta V- and J-genes. Versus the roughly 700-donor mean, an Asian-associated ancestry cluster reportedly showed fewer N-insertions in a later analysis.

CDR3 size: 15 residues. Germline V lookup: CDR1 LNHDA, CDR2 SQIVND (reference sequence). After removal of 5 bases from V and 0 bases from J, the junction contained 4 bases not matched to a gene. Comment on this clone: Its specificity is not known.

There were likely unrecorded immune exposures, though donors were nominally healthy when sampled. PCR primers comprised 60 Vbeta and 13 Jbeta primers. Generated by immunoSEQ multiplex PCR, the TCRdb table keeps only in-frame clones and is missing some. The sample shows approximately 190,000 clones, around 87% of them seen only once. V is TRBV19 and J is TRBJ2-5; the match to TRBD1 covers 9 bases. Sequencing input: PBMCs. This TCR was sampled from a boy between 2 and 10 years old in good health and CMV-seronegative. The CDR3 reads CASSGNRGHQETQYF. Written as DNA, the CDR3 is TGTGCCAGTAGTGGCAACAGGGGGCACCAAGAGACCCAGTACTTC.